Presented here are 22 T cell receptor beta chains from one specimen sequenced in a study of response to subunit inactivated influenza vaccine. One entry per CDR3 protein, called by TCRdb with MiXCR from the RT-PCR reads. The sample lists under 850,000 distinct CDR3 sequences; roughly 18% were seen once. The source was PBMCs from blood, collected roughly 5 days after vaccination. The receptors derive from a man in his fifties or sixties who received an inactivated influenza vaccine.

V gene TRBV29-1 combines with J gene TRBJ1-3; D gene uncertain. This CDR3 contains 14 residues. Germline-derived CDR1 and CDR2 are SQVTM and ANQGSEA. V lost 4 bases, J lost 1 base, and 11 bases lay in between. For the CDR3, the DNA is TGCAGCGTTGCTGGCGGTGGTTCTGGAAACACCATATATTTT. Protein: CSVAGGGSGNTIYF.

The genes are TRBV27 and TRBJ1-2; D gene unclear. Germline V gives CDR1 MNHEY, CDR2 SMNVEV (reference sequence). CDR3 length: 12 residues. With 7 bases removed from V and 8 bases from J, the gap between germline ends came to 14 bases. CDR3 bases: TGTGCCAGCAAACTTGACGGAGGGGGCTACACCTTC. Protein: CASKLDGGGYTF.

Comment on this clonotype: A junction end diverges from the germline sequence, so it may reflect a read error. V and J are TRBV29-1 and TRBJ2-4, with a tentative D call TRBD2 (5 bases). The CDR3 covers 12 residues. The germline V gene encodes CDR1 SQVTM and CDR2 ANQGSEA. The CDR3 loop is CSVAGNENMQYF. In DNA, the CDR3 is TGCAGCGTCGCCGGGAACGAAAACATGCAGTACTTC.

This clonotype was seen repeatedly, ten times or more. The rearrangement uses TRBV27 and TRBJ2-7, with a possible D match to TRBD2 (6 bases). Germline V gives CDR1 MNHEY, CDR2 SMNVEV (reference sequence). The V end lost 3 bases, the J end lost 1 base, and 16 bases lay between the germline ends. The CDR3 length is 16 residues. Written as DNA, the CDR3 is TGTGCCAGCAGTTTTTCATCGGCGGGGTCTTCCTACGAGCAGTACTTC. Encoded protein: CASSFSSAGSSYEQYF.

This clonotype has only a few counts. The V and J genes are TRBV2 and TRBJ2-7; D is unresolved. This CDR3 is built from 12 residues. The germline CDR1 and CDR2 sequences are SNHLY and FYNNEI. V gave up 8 bases and J gave up 3 bases, with 11 bases separating them. The CDR3 protein is CASLKLHYEQYF. CDR3 coding DNA: TGTGCCAGCTTAAAACTTCACTACGAGCAGTACTTC.

The chain carries TRBV5-5 and TRBJ2-3; 11 bases match TRBD2. This CDR3 is 15 amino acids long. Trimming removed 4 bases from V and 6 bases from J; junction bases left unmatched: 7. Germline V gene lookup returns CDR1 SGHKS and CDR2 YYEKEE (reference sequence). The CDR3 region is CASSMPSGRRDTQYF. DNA of the CDR3: TGTGCCAGCAGCATGCCTAGCGGGAGGAGGGATACGCAGTATTTT.

The J gene is TRBJ2-1, the V gene TRBV3-1; TRBD2 aligns across 11 bases. This CDR3 spans 17 amino acids. The V gene end was trimmed by 5 bases and the J gene end by 0 bases; junction bases not matched to a gene: 6. The V gene's germline CDR1 is LGHDT and CDR2 YNNKEL (reference sequence). CDR3 sequence reads: CASSRTSGSPSYNEQFF. CDR3 coding DNA: TGTGCCAGCAGCAGGACTAGCGGGTCACCCTCCTACAATGAGCAGTTCTTC.

This chain links TRBV20-1 with TRBJ2-1; a weak D match, TRBD1 (6 bases). Trimming shortened V by 0 bases and J by 6 bases, and 12 bases separated the two germline ends. Germline CDR1 and CDR2: DFQATT and SNEGSKA (reference sequence). The CDR3 is made up of 14 amino acids. The CDR3 DNA reads as TGCAGTGCTAGAGAGGGGACAACCTCCAATGAGCAGTTCTTC. It translates to CSAREGTTSNEQFF.

J is TRBJ2-7 and V is TRBV12-3 or TRBV12-4, with 8 bases that match TRBD2. This CDR3 has 16 amino acids. V was clipped by 4 bases and J by 0 bases; unmatched bases: 8. In DNA form, the CDR3 reads TGTGCCAGCAGTTCGGCGGGAGGCCCGAGCTCCTACGAGCAGTACTTC. It yields the protein CASSSAGGPSSYEQYF.

The chain recombines TRBV5-4 with TRBJ2-3; 10 bases are shared with TRBD1. This CDR3 is 14 amino acids long. CDR1 is SGHNT, CDR2 YYREEE, per germline (reference sequence). The junction had 4 bases not matched to a gene; V was cut back by 4 bases and J by 5 bases. The CDR3 bases are TGTGCCAGCAGCCGGGGGACAGGGGAAGATACGCAGTATTTT. Its protein is CASSRGTGEDTQYF.

This clonotype was detected many times. This chain uses TRBV29-1 with TRBJ2-7; no clear D. The V gene's germline CDR1 is SQVTM and CDR2 ANQGSEA. V lost 4 bases, J lost 6 bases, and 13 bases lay in between. The CDR3 is made up of 12 amino acids. Here the CDR3 reads CSVAGLSGEQYF. The CDR3 DNA reads TGCAGCGTTGCCGGCCTCTCGGGCGAGCAGTACTTC.

The V and J genes are TRBV29-1 and TRBJ2-1; maybe TRBD2 (6 bases). CDR3 size: 15 residues. The ends were cut back, 7 bases at V and 2 bases at J, with 18 bases in the middle. Germline-derived CDR1 and CDR2 are SQVTM and ANQGSEA. As DNA, the CDR3 is TGCAGCGCTTACCTAACTAGCTACGCCTACAATGAGCAGTTCTTC. As protein: CSAYLTSYAYNEQFF.

The sample holds a few counts of this clonotype. This rearrangement joins TRBV5-1 to TRBJ1-2; D unclear. Germline assignment: CDR1 SGHRS and CDR2 YFSETQ. The CDR3 spans 17 residues. V was pared by 1 base and J by 6 bases, with 22 bases between. The CDR3 nucleotides are TGCGCCAGCAGCTTGACCTATTGGGGAACGGCATTTGATGGCTACACCTTC. Amino acid sequence: CASSLTYWGTAFDGYTF.

The sample holds many counts of this clonotype. The gene calls are TRBV20-1 and TRBJ2-7; TRBD2 aligns across 14 bases. Losses at the gene ends were 3 bases for V and 2 bases for J; bases not matched to a gene: 3. Germline values: CDR1 DFQATT, CDR2 SNEGSKA (reference sequence). The CDR3 loop spans 15 amino acids. CDR3 amino acids: CSASPTSGRAYEQYF. In DNA form, the CDR3 reads TGCAGTGCTAGCCCGACTAGCGGGAGGGCCTACGAGCAGTACTTC.

The chain uses TRBV7-2 and TRBJ2-5, with D uncertain. The V end was cut by 5 bases, the J end by 5 bases, with 18 bases between. CDR3 length equals 15 residues. Germline assignment: CDR1 SGHTA and CDR2 FQGNSA. The CDR3 sequence: CASSTTLVGWETQYF. The CDR3 DNA follows: TGTGCCAGCAGCACCACCTTGGTAGGGTGGGAGACCCAGTACTTC.

This clonotype was counted a few times. The chain's CDR3 is CSAAAGNQPQHF. CDR3 nucleotide sequence: TGCAGTGCGGCTGCAGGAAATCAGCCCCAGCATTTT. The chain combines TRBV20-1 with TRBJ1-5, with unresolved D. This CDR3 has 12 residues. Germline V lookup: CDR1 DFQATT, CDR2 SNEGSKA (reference sequence). V lost 6 bases, J lost 4 bases, and 10 bases lay in between.

The chain combines TRBV29-1 with TRBJ2-7, with 9 positions matching TRBD1. The germline CDR1 and CDR2 sequences are SQVTM and ANQGSEA. This CDR3 region has 14 residues. With 3 bases clipped from V and 7 bases from J, the junction kept 10 bases outside the gene matches. The CDR3 DNA follows: TGCAGCGTTGACCCGACAGGGGGTAGCAGGGAGCAGTACTTC. Protein: CSVDPTGGSREQYF.

This chain joins TRBV12-3 or TRBV12-4 and TRBJ1-1; no reliable D call. The length of the CDR3 is 13 residues. V was cut by 5 bases and J by 0 bases, with 7 bases left in between. As DNA, the CDR3 is TGTGCCAGCAGTCAAACCATGAACACTGAAGCTTTCTTT. This gives the protein CASSQTMNTEAFF.

This chain joins TRBV12-3 or TRBV12-4 and TRBJ2-1, with TRBD2 matching 13 bases. The CDR3 has 16 amino acids. V shed 6 bases and J 5 bases; nucleotides not matched to a gene: 7. The DNA of the CDR3 is TGTGCCAGCAGGCGGACTAGCGGGAGTATCCACAATGAGCAGTTCTTC. Translating it yields CASRRTSGSIHNEQFF.

This clonotype appeared many times. The chain uses TRBV7-2 and TRBJ2-1, with 10 bases matching TRBD2. The trim removed 1 base at V and 11 bases at J, leaving 8 bases unmatched. This CDR3 spans 15 amino acids. CDR1 SGHTA and CDR2 FQGNSA come from the germline V gene. CDR3 in amino acids: CASSLVGGTSEQQFF. CDR3 nucleotide sequence: TGTGCCAGCAGCTTAGTCGGGGGGACTAGCGAGCAGCAGTTCTTC. The full variable domain, its missing parts supplied by reference TRBV7-2 and TRBJ2-1, is GAGVSQSPSNKVTEKGKDVELRCDPISGHTALYWYRQSLGQGLEFLIYFQGNSAPDKSGLPSDRFSAERTGGSVSTLTIQRTQQEDSAVYLCASSLVGGTSEQQFFGPGTRLTVL.

The chain recombines TRBV10-3 with TRBJ2-7; 7 bases line up with TRBD1. Germline CDR1 and CDR2: ENHRY and SYGVKD. The length of the CDR3 is 16 residues. V was clipped by 5 bases and J by 0 bases; unmatched bases: 10. CDR3 residues: CAISSPDRISSYEQYF. The CDR3 DNA is TGTGCCATCAGTAGTCCGGACAGGATCAGCTCCTACGAGCAGTACTTC.

This clonotype was seen more than once but under ten times. The chain recombines TRBV5-1 with TRBJ2-7; D gene unclear. Germline V gene data show CDR1 as SGHRS and CDR2 as YFSETQ. The length of the CDR3 is 14 residues. V was trimmed by 4 bases and J by 3 bases, leaving 14 bases between them. The CDR3 is CASSLLEFSYEQYF. CDR3 coding DNA: TGCGCCAGCAGCCTGCTCGAGTTCAGCTACGAGCAGTACTTC.